A single sample gave rise to the 20 T cell receptor beta chains below, sequenced in a study of metastatic and nonmetastatic thyroid tumors. Through MiXCR, TCRdb re-clonotyped the PCR reads. This sample yields 20,000 to 25,000 clones, of which approximately 22% are seen a single time; about 6.6% belongs to the top ten. Each patient went into thyroid surgery without having received any treatment. Sequencing was performed on tumor tissue. Receptors originate from a female donor with papillary thyroid cancer or a benign thyroid nodule (not recorded which). Some clones in this sample may be carry-over from other donors' samples.

At least ten counts were recorded for this clone. The CDR3 sequence is CAIREGGRNYGYTF. The DNA of the CDR3 is TGTGCCATCAGGGAGGGGGGTCGGAACTATGGCTACACCTTC. The V call is TRBV6-1, the J call TRBJ1-2; D is possibly TRBD1 (6 bases). V was shortened by 10 bases and J by 2 bases, with 17 bases between the two germline ends. Germline V gene data show CDR1 as MNHNS and CDR2 as SASEGT. The CDR3 extends over 14 amino acids.

This clone occurred a few times. A read error may be the cause here, since a much bigger clone is one base away. The CDR3 sequence is CATQGEQDSTQYF. In nucleotides, the CDR3 is TGTGCCACCCAGGGCGAACAGGATAGTACCCAGTACTTC. The chain combines TRBV2 with TRBJ2-5; TRBD1 might be the D (5 bases). This CDR3 has 13 residues. The V gene lost 10 bases and the J gene lost 8 bases, with 20 bases spanning the gap. Germline V CDR1 and CDR2: SNHLY, FYNNEI.

The chain employs TRBV20-1 and TRBJ1-2, with 7 bases that match TRBD1. The CDR3 totals 13 residues. Trimming at V came to 3 bases and at J to 2 bases, leaving 3 bases not matched to a gene. Germline loops: CDR1 DFQATT, CDR2 SNEGSKA (reference sequence). This CDR3 reads CSARRGRNYGYTF. CDR3 coding DNA: TGCAGTGCTAGGAGGGGGCGAAACTATGGCTACACCTTC.

This clone was found many times. The same CDR3 arises from other DNA sequences in this sample as well. V usage is TRBV5-5 and J usage is TRBJ1-2, with a possible D match to TRBD1 (6 bases). The CDR3 runs 14 residues. CDR1 SGHKS and CDR2 YYEKEE come from the germline V gene (reference sequence). The V and J ends lost 0 bases and 2 bases respectively, with 8 bases between them. The CDR3: CASSLDRVNYGYTF. The CDR3 nucleotides are TGTGCCAGCAGCTTGGACAGGGTCAACTATGGCTACACCTTC.

This clone was counted many times. V and J are TRBV5-5 and TRBJ2-2, with 12 nucleotides matching TRBD1. V was pared by 4 bases and J by 7 bases, with 5 bases of the junction left unmatched. CDR3 length equals 15 residues. The germline gives CDR1 SGHKS, CDR2 YYEKEE (reference sequence). The CDR3 reads CASSPGQGAGGELFF. Here the CDR3 DNA reads TGTGCCAGCAGCCCGGGACAGGGGGCAGGCGGGGAGCTGTTTTTT.

The chain links TRBV4-2 to TRBJ2-7; D possibly corresponds to TRBD2 (5 bases). V was shortened by 4 bases and J by 6 bases, with 13 bases between the two germline ends. Germline CDR1 and CDR2: LGHNA and YNFKEQ. This CDR3 is built from 13 residues. CDR3 in amino acids: CASSRERSLEQYF. The CDR3, as DNA: TGTGCCAGCAGCCGAGAGCGGAGTCTCGAGCAGTACTTC.

This rearrangement joins TRBV28 to TRBJ1-5; TRBD1 might be the D (6 bases). CDR3 length: 14 residues. Looked up from germline, CDR1 is MDHEN and CDR2 is SYDVKM. V was clipped by 1 base and J by 9 bases, with 13 bases between them. This CDR3 reads CASSLFGGSRPQHF. Written as DNA, the CDR3 is TGTGCCAGCAGTTTATTTGGGGGCAGTCGGCCCCAGCATTTT.

In its sample, this clone is medium-sized (0.01 to 0.1%). This chain links TRBV6-1 with TRBJ1-5; the match to TRBD1 covers 10 bases. Trimming took 1 base from V and 6 from J; bases not matched to a gene: 0. This CDR3 has 14 amino acids. Germline-derived CDR1 and CDR2 are MNHNS and SASEGT. The CDR3 here is CASSEGTGGQPQHF. In nucleotides, the CDR3 is TGTGCCAGCAGTGAAGGGACAGGGGGTCAGCCCCAGCATTTT.

The genes are TRBV30 and TRBJ1-2; 9 bases map to TRBD1. Germline V lookup: CDR1 GTSNPN, CDR2 SVGIG (reference sequence). CDR3 length: 13 amino acids. V shed 7 bases, J shed 4 bases, and the junction held 7 bases outside the gene matches. The chain's CDR3 is CALGQGGGYGYTF. The CDR3, as DNA: TGTGCCTTGGGACAGGGTGGGGGCTATGGCTACACCTTC.

By sample fraction, this clone is medium-sized. V and J are TRBV7-9 and TRBJ2-1; 14 nucleotides match TRBD2. The CDR3 runs to 15 residues. Germline V gene lookup returns CDR1 SEHNR and CDR2 FQNEAQ (reference sequence). V was clipped by 5 bases and J by 9 bases; unmatched bases: 6. CDR3 coding DNA: TGTGCCAGCAGCCGCCCGGGACTAGCGGGAGCTGAGCAGTTCTTC. The encoded protein is CASSRPGLAGAEQFF. The variable domain in full, with the rest retrieved from reference TRBV7-9 and TRBJ2-1, is DTGVSQNPRHKITKRGQNVTFRCDPISEHNRLYWYRQTLGQGPEFLTYFQNEAQLEKSRLLSDRFSAERPKGSFSTLEIQRTEQGDSAMYLCASSRPGLAGAEQFFGPGTRLTVL.

This clone was picked up many times. The chain joins TRBV12-3 or TRBV12-4 to TRBJ2-2; no clear D. V lost 8 bases, J lost 1 base, and 11 bases lay in between. The CDR3 consists of 14 residues. CDR3 residues: CASLRQRNTGELFF. The CDR3 bases are TGTGCCAGCCTAAGGCAGAGGAACACCGGGGAGCTGTTTTTT.

This clone was detected only a few times. Compared with germline, one end of the junction differs, possibly owing to a read error. The chain carries TRBV6-1 and TRBJ2-3, with 9 bases matching TRBD2. The CDR3 has 15 residues. The germline gives CDR1 MNHNS, CDR2 SASEGT. The DNA for the CDR3 is TGTGCCAGCAGTGCCTATAGCGGGAGCCCAGATACGAAGTATTTT. This encodes CASSAYSGSPDTKYF.

The sample holds many counts of this clone. This chain uses TRBV28 with TRBJ1-4, with TRBD1 as a possible D gene (5 bases). The V end was cut by 7 bases, the J end by 6 bases, with 24 bases between. The CDR3 runs to 17 residues. Germline V gives CDR1 MDHEN, CDR2 SYDVKM. The CDR3 DNA reads TGTGCCAGCACTACCAGTGGGGCCGGAGTGGTCTATGAAAAACTGTTTTTT. Amino acids: CASTTSGAGVVYEKLFF.

This clone turned up a few times. The chain links TRBV6-2 or TRBV6-3 to TRBJ2-5; possibly TRBD1 or TRBD2 for D (5 bases each). Germline values: CDR1 MNHEY, CDR2 SVGEGT. The CDR3 is 16 residues long. V dropped 0 bases and J dropped 0 bases, with 11 bases sitting between them. In DNA form, the CDR3 reads TGTGCCAGCAGTTACTCTATAGGGGAGTACCAAGAGACCCAGTACTTC. It translates to CASSYSIGEYQETQYF.

At least ten counts were recorded for this clone. CDR3 amino acids: CSVDNGWGEGGYGYTF. For the CDR3, the DNA is TGCAGCGTTGATAACGGTTGGGGGGAAGGGGGCTATGGCTACACCTTC. The chain joins TRBV29-1 to TRBJ1-2; D is perhaps TRBD1 (6 bases). Deletions cut 3 bases from V and 4 bases from J, with 21 bases between. Germline V gives CDR1 SQVTM, CDR2 ANQGSEA. CDR3 length: 16 amino acids.

The chain has TRBV5-1 and TRBJ2-5; TRBD2 is a possible D gene (6 bases). The CDR3 length is 14 residues. V lost 3 bases and J lost 4, with 13 bases in between. From germline, CDR1 is SGHRS and CDR2 YFSETQ. CDR3 protein: CASSSAGRRETQYF. CDR3 DNA: TGCGCCAGCAGCTCAGCAGGGAGGAGAGAGACCCAGTACTTC.

Only a few counts were recorded for this clone. The J gene is TRBJ2-1, the V gene TRBV10-3; TRBD1 or TRBD2 may be the D gene (5 bases each). From germline, CDR1 is ENHRY and CDR2 SYGVKD. Trimming cost V 6 bases and J 5 bases, with 17 bases left between them. The CDR3 is made up of 15 amino acids. The CDR3 nucleotides read TGTGCCATCAGCGAGGCCCAGAGGGGCAACAATGAGCAGTTCTTC. The encoded protein is CAISEAQRGNNEQFF.

This clone turned up a few times. This sequence may be a read error, since a much larger clone differs from it by one base. The rearrangement joins TRBV20-1 to TRBJ2-3, with D possibly being TRBD2 (7 bases). The CDR3 has 14 residues. V was shortened by 5 bases and J by 4 bases, with 16 bases between the two germline ends. Germline-derived CDR1 and CDR2 are DFQATT and SNEGSKA (reference sequence). CDR3 sequence (DNA): TGCAGTGCTGGATGCGGAGGGGGGGCAGATACGCAGTATTTT. Protein: CSAGCGGGADTQYF.

In its sample, this clone was seen many times. The chain carries TRBV6-1 and TRBJ2-5; D may match TRBD1 or TRBD2 (5 bases each). The CDR3 runs 13 residues. Germline lookup yields CDR1 MNHNS and CDR2 SASEGT. V lost 9 bases, J lost 5 bases, and 16 bases lay in between. The CDR3 loop is CASRDLLGETQYF. CDR3 in DNA: TGTGCCAGTAGGGACCTCCTGGGCGAGACCCAGTACTTC.

Remarks on this clone: The junction and the germline gene differ at one end; a read error may be behind it. The chain combines TRBV30 with TRBJ2-1; D remains ambiguous. Germline-derived CDR1 and CDR2 are GTSNPN and SVGIG (reference sequence). CDR3 length: 11 amino acids. The CDR3 DNA sequence: TGTGCCTGGAGTAACAACAATGAGCAGCTCTTC. Translating gives CAWSNNNEQLF.